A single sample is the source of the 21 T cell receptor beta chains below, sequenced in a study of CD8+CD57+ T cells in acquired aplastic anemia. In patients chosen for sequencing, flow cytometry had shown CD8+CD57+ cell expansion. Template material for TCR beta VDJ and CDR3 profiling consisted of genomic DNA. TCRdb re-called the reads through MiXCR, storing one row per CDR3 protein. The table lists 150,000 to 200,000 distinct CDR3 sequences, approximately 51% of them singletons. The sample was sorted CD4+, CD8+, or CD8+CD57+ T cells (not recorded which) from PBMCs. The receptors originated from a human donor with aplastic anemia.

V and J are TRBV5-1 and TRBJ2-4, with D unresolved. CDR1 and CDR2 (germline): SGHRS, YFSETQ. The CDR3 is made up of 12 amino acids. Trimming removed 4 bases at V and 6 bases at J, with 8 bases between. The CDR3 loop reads CASSRTGNIQYF. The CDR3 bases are TGCGCCAGCAGCAGGACGGGAAACATTCAGTACTTC.

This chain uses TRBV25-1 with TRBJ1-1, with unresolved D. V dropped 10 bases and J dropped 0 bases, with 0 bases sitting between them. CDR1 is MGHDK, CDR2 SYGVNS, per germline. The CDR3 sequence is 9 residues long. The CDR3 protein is CAMNTEAFF. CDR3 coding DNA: TGTGCCATGAACACTGAAGCTTTCTTT.

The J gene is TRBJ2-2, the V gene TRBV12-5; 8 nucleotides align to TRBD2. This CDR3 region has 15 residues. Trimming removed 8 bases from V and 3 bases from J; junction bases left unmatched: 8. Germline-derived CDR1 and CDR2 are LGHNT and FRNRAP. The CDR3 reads CASLHGGVDTGELFF. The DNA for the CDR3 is TGTGCTAGTCTCCACGGGGGGGTCGACACCGGGGAGCTGTTTTTT.

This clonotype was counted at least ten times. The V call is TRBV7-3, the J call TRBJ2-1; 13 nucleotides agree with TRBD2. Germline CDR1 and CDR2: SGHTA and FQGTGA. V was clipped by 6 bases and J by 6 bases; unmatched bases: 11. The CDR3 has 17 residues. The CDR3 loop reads CASRLTVTSGGANEQFF. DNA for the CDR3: TGTGCCAGCAGGTTGACAGTCACTAGCGGGGGGGCCAATGAGCAGTTCTTC.

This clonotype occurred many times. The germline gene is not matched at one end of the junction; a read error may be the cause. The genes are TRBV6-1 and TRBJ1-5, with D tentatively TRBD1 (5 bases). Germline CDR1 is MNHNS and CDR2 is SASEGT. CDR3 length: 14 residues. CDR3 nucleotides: TGTGCCAGCAGAACGGGGGGAAACAATCAACCCCAGCATTTT. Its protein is CASRTGGNNQPQHF.

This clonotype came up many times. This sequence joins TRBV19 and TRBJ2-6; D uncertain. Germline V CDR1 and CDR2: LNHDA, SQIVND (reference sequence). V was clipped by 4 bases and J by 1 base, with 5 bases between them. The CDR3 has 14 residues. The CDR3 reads CASSTYSGANVLTF. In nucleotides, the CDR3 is TGTGCCAGTAGTACGTATTCTGGGGCCAACGTCCTGACTTTC.

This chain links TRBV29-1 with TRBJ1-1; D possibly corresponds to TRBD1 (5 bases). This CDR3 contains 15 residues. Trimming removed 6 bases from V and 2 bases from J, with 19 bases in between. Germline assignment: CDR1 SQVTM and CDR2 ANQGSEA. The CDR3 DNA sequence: TGCAGCGTCCAACGGACGGGGCGGGTAAACACTGAAGCTTTCTTT. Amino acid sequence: CSVQRTGRVNTEAFF.

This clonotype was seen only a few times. The CDR3 region has the DNA TGCAGCGTTGAAGTGGGTAGGGCTTTCTTT. Translating gives CSVEVGRAFF. The chain links TRBV29-1 to TRBJ1-1; D unresolved. The V end lost 1 base, the J end lost 11 bases, and 8 bases lay between the germline ends. This CDR3 comprises 10 residues. CDR1 and CDR2 from the germline V gene are SQVTM and ANQGSEA.

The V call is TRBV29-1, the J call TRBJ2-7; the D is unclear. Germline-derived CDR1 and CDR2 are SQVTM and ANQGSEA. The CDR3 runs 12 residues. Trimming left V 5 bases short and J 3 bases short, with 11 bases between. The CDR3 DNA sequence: TGCAGCGTTCCGGGCCTCTTCTACGAGCAGTACGTC. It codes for CSVPGLFYEQYV.

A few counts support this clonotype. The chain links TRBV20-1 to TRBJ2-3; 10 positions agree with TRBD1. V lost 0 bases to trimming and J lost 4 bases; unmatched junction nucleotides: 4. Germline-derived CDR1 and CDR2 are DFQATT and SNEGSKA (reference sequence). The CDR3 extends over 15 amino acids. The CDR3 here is CSARDGTGVADTQYF. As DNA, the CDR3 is TGCAGTGCTAGAGACGGGACAGGGGTAGCAGATACGCAGTATTTT.

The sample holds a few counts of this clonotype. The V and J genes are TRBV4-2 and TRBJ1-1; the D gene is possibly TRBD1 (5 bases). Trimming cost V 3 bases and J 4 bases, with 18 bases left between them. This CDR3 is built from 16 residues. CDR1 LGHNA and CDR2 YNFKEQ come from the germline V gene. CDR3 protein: CASSQAFKIGATEAFF. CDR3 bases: TGTGCCAGCAGCCAGGCCTTTAAAATTGGGGCCACTGAAGCTTTCTTT.

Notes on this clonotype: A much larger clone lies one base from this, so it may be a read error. The CDR3 coding sequence is TGTGCCAGCAGTTTCGATCGACTAGCTGGCTACAGTGAGCAGTTCTTC. This encodes CASSFDRLAGYSEQFF. This chain links TRBV10-3 with TRBJ2-1; 7 bases fit TRBD2. Germline V gene lookup returns CDR1 ENHRY and CDR2 SYGVKD. There are 16 residues in the CDR3.

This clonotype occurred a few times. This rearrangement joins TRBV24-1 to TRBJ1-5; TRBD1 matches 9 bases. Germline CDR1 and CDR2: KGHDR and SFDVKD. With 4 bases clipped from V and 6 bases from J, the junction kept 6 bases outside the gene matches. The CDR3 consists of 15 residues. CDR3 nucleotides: TGTGCCACCAGTGAGCCGGGACAGGGAAGTCAGCCCCAGCATTTT. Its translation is CATSEPGQGSQPQHF.

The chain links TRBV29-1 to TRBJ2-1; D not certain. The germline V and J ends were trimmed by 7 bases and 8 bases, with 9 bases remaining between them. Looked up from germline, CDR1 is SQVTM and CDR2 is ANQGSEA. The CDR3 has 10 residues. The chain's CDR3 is CSAGRHEQFF. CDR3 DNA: TGCAGCGCCGGTCGGCATGAGCAGTTCTTC.

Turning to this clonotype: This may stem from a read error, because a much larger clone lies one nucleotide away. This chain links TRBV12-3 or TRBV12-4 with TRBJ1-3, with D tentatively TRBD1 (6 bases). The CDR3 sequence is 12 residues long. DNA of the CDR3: TGTTCCAGCCAGGGGAATGGAAACACCATATATTTT. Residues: CSSQGNGNTIYF.

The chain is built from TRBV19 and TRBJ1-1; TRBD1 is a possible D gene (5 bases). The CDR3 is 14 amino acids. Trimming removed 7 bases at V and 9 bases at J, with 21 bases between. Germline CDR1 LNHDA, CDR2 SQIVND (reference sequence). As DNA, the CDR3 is TGTGCCAGTACCCCGGGGCACGGGGCGGGGAAAGCTTTCTTT. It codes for CASTPGHGAGKAFF.

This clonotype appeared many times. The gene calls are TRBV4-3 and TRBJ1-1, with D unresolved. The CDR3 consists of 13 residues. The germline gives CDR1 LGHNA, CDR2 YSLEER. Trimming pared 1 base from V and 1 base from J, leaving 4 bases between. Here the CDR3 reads CASSQAWNTEAFF. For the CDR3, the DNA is TGCGCCAGCAGCCAAGCGTGGAACACTGAAGCTTTCTTT.

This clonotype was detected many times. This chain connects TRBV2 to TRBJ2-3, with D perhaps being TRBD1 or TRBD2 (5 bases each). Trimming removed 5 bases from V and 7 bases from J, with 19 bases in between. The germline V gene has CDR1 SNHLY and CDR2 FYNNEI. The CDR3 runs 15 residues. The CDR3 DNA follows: TGTGCCAGCAGTCGGGACCTACTAGTTCCCAATACGCAGTATTTT. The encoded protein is CASSRDLLVPNTQYF.

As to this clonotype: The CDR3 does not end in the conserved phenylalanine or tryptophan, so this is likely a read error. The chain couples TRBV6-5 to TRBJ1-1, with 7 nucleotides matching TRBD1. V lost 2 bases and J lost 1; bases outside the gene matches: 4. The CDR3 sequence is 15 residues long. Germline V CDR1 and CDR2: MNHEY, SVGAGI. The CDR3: CASSYAPGGNTEAFL. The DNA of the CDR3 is TGTGCCAGCAGTTACGCTCCAGGGGGGAACACTGAAGCTTTCCTT.

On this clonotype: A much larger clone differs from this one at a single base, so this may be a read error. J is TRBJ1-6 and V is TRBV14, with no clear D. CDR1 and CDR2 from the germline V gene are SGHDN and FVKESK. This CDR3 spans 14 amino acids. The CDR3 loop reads CASSNGIGFSSLHF. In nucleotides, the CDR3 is TGTGCCAGCAGCAACGGTATTGGGTTTTCATCCCTCCACTTT.

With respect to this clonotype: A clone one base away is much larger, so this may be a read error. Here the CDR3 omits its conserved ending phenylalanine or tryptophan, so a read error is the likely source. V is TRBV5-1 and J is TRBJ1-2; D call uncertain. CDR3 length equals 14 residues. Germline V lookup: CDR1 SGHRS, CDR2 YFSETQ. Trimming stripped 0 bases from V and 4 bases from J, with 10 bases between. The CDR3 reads CASSLGAEFYGYTS. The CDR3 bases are TGCGCCAGCAGCTTGGGTGCAGAGTTCTATGGCTACACCTCC.